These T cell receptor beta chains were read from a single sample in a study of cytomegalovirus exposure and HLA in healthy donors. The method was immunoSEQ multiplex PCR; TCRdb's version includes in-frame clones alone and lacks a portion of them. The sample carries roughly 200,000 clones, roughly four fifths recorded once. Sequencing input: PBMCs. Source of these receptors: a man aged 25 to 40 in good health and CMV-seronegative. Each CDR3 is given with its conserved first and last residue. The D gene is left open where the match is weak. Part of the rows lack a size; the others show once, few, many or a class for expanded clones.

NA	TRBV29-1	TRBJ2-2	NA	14	TGCAGCGCCCGGCCCCAGGGTACCACCGGGGAGCTGTTTTTT	CSARPQGTTGELFF
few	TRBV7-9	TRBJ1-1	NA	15	TGTGCCAGCAGCTTAGCCCGGGGGGGGAGCACTGAAGCTTTCTTT	CASSLARGGSTEAFF
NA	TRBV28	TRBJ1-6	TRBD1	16	TGTGCCAGCAATGGGGCACAGGGGTCCTATAATTCACCCCTCCACTTT	CASNGAQGSYNSPLHF
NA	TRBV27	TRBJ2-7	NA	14	TGTGCCAGCAGCACCGGGTTAGAAACCTACGAGCAGTACTTC	CASSTGLETYEQYF
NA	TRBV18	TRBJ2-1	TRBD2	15	TGTGCCAGCTCCCAGGGACTAGCGCGGGAGGGGGAGCAGTTCTTC	CASSQGLAREGEQFF
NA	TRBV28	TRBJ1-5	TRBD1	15	TGTGCCAGCAGTTTATCAGGGGGCAGCAATCAGCCCCAGCATTTT	CASSLSGGSNQPQHF
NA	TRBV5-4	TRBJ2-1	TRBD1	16	TGTGCCAGCAGCCCCACCGGGACAGGGAGACGCAATGAGCAGTTCTTC	CASSPTGTGRRNEQFF
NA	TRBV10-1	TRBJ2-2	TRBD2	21	TGCGCCAGCAGTGAGGTTGTACTAGCGGGAGGTGCCTCATTGAACACCGGGGAGCTGTTTTTT	CASSEVVLAGGASLNTGELFF
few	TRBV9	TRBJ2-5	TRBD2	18	TGTGCCAGCAGCGTAGAGGCTAGCGGGAGCGTCATTGCTTCGGCCCAGTACTTC	CASSVEASGSVIASAQYF
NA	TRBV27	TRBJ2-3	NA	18	TGTGCCAGCAGTTTATGGGCTCCTGGGGGGGCGAAATCAGATACGCAGTATTTT	CASSLWAPGGAKSDTQYF
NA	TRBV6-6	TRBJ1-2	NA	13	TGTGCCAGCAGTTCCCCGGGGGGCTATGGCTACACCTTC	CASSSPGGYGYTF
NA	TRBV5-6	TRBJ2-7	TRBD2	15	TGTGCCAGCAGCCTCCTAGCGGGAGGGCCCACCGAGCAGTACTTC	CASSLLAGGPTEQYF
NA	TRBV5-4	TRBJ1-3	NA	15	TGTGCCAGCAGTGCTTCTGGGGGCTCCGGAAACACCATATATTTT	CASSASGGSGNTIYF
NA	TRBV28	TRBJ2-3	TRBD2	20	TGTGCCAGCAACCGAGCGGGAGGGTATGCGATGGTGGGAGGTACAGATACGCAGTATTTT	CASNRAGGYAMVGGTDTQYF
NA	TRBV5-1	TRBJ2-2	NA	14	TGCGCCAGCCACCGGGAGACGAACACCGGGGAGCTGTTTTTT	CASHRETNTGELFF
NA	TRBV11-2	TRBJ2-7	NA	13	TGTGCCAGCAGCTCCCCCCTTTTCTACGAGCAGTACTTC	CASSSPLFYEQYF
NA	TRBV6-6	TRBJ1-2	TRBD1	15	TGTGCCAGCAGAGGGACAGCGGAATTTAACTATGGCTACACCTTC	CASRGTAEFNYGYTF
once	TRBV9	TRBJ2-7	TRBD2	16	TGTGCCAGCAGCCCCCGTTCGCTAGCGGGAGTATACGAGCAGTACTTC	CASSPRSLAGVYEQYF
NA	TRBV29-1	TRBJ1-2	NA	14	TGCAGCGTTGAAATCCCTCCCCGGGTCTATGGCTACACCTTC	CSVEIPPRVYGYTF
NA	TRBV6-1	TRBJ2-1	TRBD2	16	TGTGCCAGCAGTGTCCGGACTAGCGGGAGGGTAAATGAGCAGTTCTTC	CASSVRTSGRVNEQFF
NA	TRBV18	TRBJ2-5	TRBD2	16	TGTGCCAGCTCACCAATGGCGGGAGGGTACCAAGAGACCCAGTACTTC	CASSPMAGGYQETQYF
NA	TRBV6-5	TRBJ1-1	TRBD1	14	TGTGCCAGCAGTTATGGTACAGGGGTTGGTGAAGCTTTCTTT	CASSYGTGVGEAFF
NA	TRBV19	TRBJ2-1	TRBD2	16	TGTGCCAGTAGTACCAACCCCCCGGGGGGGGGCCATGAGCAGTTCTTC	CASSTNPPGGGHEQFF
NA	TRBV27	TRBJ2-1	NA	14	TGTGCCAGCAGTCACACCGGGACTTTCAATGAGCAGTTCTTC	CASSHTGTFNEQFF